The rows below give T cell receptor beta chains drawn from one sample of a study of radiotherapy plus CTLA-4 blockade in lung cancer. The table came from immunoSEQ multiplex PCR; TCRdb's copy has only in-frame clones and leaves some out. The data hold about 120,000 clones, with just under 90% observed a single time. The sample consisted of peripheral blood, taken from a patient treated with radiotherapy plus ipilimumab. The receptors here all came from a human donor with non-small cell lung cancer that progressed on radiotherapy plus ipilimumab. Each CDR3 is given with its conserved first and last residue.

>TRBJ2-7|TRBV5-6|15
CASSLGGTSVYEQYF
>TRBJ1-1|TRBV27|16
CASSPYRTGFLTEAFF
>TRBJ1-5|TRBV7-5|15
CARSLPRGGGQPQHF
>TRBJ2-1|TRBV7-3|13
CASSLTRDNEQFF
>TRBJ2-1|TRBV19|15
CASSIESGAYNEQFF
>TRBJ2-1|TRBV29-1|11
CSVGYRGEQFF
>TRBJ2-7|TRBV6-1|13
CASIRTVSYEQYF
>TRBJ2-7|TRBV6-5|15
CASSPGTGGPYEQYF
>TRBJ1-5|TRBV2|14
CASSGTGGDQPQHF
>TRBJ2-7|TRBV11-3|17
CASSFFHGTGGHYEQYF
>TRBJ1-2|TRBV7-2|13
CASNSGPRGHPTF
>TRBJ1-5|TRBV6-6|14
CASKIPGPNQPQHF
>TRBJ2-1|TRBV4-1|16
CASSQDPGQGNNEQFF
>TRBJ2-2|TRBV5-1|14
CASSSFNTIGELFF
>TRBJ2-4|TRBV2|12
CASSEGKNIQYF
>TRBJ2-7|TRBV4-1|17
CANSSLPGLAGNYEQYF
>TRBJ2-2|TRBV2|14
CASSEALKTGELFF
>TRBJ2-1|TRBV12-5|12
CASGSGVHEQFF
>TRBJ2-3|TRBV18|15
CASSRTSGRIDTQYF
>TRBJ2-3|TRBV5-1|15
CASSFNSKSTDTQYF
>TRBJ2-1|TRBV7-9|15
CASSFPPQNYNEQFF
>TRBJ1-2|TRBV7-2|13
CASSLGQRYGYTF
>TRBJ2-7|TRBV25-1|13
CASSVAGVVEQYF
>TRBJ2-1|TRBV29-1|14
CSVGDRGGYNEQFF
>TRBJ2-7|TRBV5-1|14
CASSLDRPGYEQYF
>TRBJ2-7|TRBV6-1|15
CASRYPGQGFSEQYF
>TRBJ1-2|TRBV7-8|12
CASSFGGVGYTF
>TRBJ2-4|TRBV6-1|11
CASSEAGGPLF